This T cell receptor (beta chain) was documented in a study of OX40 agonist ivuxolimab in advanced cancers. For context, the study as a whole: Ivuxolimab was an agonistic, fully human IgG2 monoclonal antibody directed against OX40 (CD134), a costimulatory receptor. The point of sequencing TCRbeta in the periphery was to test whether ivuxolimab changed TCR sequence diversity and drove clonal T-cell expansion. Partial responses occurred in three dose-escalation patients: two with cutaneous melanoma and one with hepatocellular carcinoma. A male proportion of under 85% and a mean age of approximately 60 years, ranging from roughly 23 to 85, were recorded for the dose-escalation cohort. Of the 52 patients in dose escalation, about 20 had hepatocellular carcinoma, some 15 had melanoma, 9 had renal cell carcinoma and 9 had head and neck cancer. The monotherapy dose-escalation portion (N ≈ 57 patients) of the phase I ivuxolimab trial is reported in the paper. Intravenous ivuxolimab was administered to patients every 2 weeks at six dose levels: 0.01, 0.1, 0.3, 1.5, 3 and 10 mg/kg. Prior anti-PD-1, anti-PD-L1 or anti-CTLA-4 therapy was permitted, and approximately 41% of dose-escalation patients had received checkpoint inhibitors. The research as a whole found: Low levels of normalized T-cell clonal expansion were also seen in some patients who did not respond. After ivuxolimab, more expanded clones were found on average in CD8+ T cells than in CD4+ T cells. The antigen specificity of the peripheral T cells that underwent clonal expansion was not determined. In partial responders in the 0.1-3.0 mg/kg groups, normalized peripheral clonal expansion was found to be among the lowest, especially among CD8+ T cells. At doses of 0.1 to 3.0 mg/kg, clonal expansion of both CD4+ and CD8+ T cells in blood was seen between baseline and week 6.

For this clone: No cognate antigen has been identified for it. No quality values exist for individual bases; no much larger clone is one base distant.

Patients with a history of autoimmune disease or receiving systemic immunosuppression were excluded from the trial. Peripheral blood for TCR sequencing was drawn from every dose cohort at baseline, at cycle 4 day 1 and at cycle 7 day 1. The samples were drawn from a first-in-human, open-label, multicenter phase I dose-escalation trial of ivuxolimab. The trial enrolled adults with locally advanced or metastatic head and neck squamous cell, hepatocellular, melanoma or renal cell carcinoma. Before TCR sequencing, CD4+ T cells and CD8+ T cells from peripheral blood were sorted into separate populations. At the junction V is shortened by 6 bases and J by 9 bases; bases outside the gene matches: 11. Including the terminal cysteine and phenylalanine, the CDR3 comprises 15 residues. Only the CDR3 portion is preserved as DNA: 45 bases, with reading frame beginning at the first base. The germline V gene sets CDR1 to SNHLY and CDR2 to FYNNEI.

Genomic DNA was extracted from sorted cells for sequencing of the TCRbeta CDR3 region. TCRbeta CDR3 regions were sequenced using the immunoSEQ Assay. The table comes from immuneACCESS by way of TCRdb, which keeps in-frame sequences with V and J called. Part of the clones is missing from these tables; in studies checked, under half for an unresolved V gene and the rest for unknown reasons. Counted in this sample were 53,000 or so clones; about nine tenths of them appeared once. The leading ten clones occupy 0.3% to 0.45% of the sample. The receptor chain draws on TRBV2 and TRBJ1-6; 7 central nucleotides agree with TRBD1. The sample here was CD4+ or CD8+ T cells sorted from blood, taken in a trial of the OX40 agonist ivuxolimab. The TCR originated in an adult with an advanced solid tumor such as melanoma, head and neck, liver or kidney cancer. The CDR3 protein is CASRLRQGGASPLHF. Here is the DNA: TGTGCCAGCAGGTTGAGACAGGGTGGTGCTTCACCCCTCCACTTT.